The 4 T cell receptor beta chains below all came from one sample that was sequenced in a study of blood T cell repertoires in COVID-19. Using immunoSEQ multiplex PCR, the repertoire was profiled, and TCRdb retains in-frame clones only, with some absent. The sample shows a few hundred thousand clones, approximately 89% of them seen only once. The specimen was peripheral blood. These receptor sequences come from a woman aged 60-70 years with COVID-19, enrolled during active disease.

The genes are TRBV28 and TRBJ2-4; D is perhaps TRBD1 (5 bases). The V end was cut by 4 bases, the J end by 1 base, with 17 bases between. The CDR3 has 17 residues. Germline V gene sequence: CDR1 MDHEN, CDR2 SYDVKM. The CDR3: CASSWVRDSGAKNIQYF. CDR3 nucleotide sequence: TGTGCCAGCAGTTGGGTCAGGGATTCCGGGGCCAAAAACATTCAGTACTTC.

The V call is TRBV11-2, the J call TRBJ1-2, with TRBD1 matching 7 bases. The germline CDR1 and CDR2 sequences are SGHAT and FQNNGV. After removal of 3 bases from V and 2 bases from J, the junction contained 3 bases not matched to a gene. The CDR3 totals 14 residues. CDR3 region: CASSFDRVNYGYTF. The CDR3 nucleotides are TGTGCCAGCAGCTTTGACAGGGTGAACTATGGCTACACCTTC.

In nucleotides, the CDR3 is TGTGCCAGCAGCTCCACCCCCGGGAACAATCAGCCCCAGCATTTT. Its protein is CASSSTPGNNQPQHF. The gene calls are TRBV5-4 and TRBJ1-5; D call uncertain. The germline V and J ends were trimmed by 3 bases and 3 bases, with 13 bases remaining between them. Per the germline V gene, CDR1 is SGHNT and CDR2 is YYREEE (reference sequence). The CDR3 has 15 amino acids.

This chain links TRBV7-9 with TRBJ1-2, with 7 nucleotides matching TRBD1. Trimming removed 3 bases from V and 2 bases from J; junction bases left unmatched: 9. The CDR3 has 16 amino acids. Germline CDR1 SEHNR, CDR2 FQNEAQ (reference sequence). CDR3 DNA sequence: TGTGCCAGCAGCTTGGAAAACAGGGGACCCAACTATGGCTACACCTTC. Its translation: CASSLENRGPNYGYTF. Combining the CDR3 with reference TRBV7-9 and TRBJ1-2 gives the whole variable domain DTGVSQNPRHKITKRGQNVTFRCDPISEHNRLYWYRQTLGQGPEFLTYFQNEAQLEKSRLLSDRFSAERPKGSFSTLEIQRTEQGDSAMYLCASSLENRGPNYGYTFGSGTRLTVV.